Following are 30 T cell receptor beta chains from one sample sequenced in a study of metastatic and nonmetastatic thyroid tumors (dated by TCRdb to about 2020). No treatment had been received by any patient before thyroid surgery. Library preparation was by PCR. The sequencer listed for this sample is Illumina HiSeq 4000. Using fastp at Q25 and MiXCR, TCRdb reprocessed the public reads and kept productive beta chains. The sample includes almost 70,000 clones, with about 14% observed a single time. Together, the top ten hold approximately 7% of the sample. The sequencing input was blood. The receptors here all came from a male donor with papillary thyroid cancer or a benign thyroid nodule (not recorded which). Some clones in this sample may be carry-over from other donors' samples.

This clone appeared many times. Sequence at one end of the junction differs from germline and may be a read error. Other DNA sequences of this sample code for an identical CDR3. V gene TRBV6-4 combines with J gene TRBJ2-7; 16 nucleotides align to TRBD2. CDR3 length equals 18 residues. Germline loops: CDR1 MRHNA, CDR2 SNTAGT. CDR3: CAMETGLAGGPGSYEQYF. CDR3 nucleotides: TGTGCCATGGAAACGGGACTAGCGGGAGGGCCCGGATCCTACGAGCAGTACTTT.

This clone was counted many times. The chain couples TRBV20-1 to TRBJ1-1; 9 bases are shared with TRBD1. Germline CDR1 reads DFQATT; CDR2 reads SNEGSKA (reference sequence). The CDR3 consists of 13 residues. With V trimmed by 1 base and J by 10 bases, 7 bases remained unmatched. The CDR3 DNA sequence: TGCAGTGCTAGAGGCGATCCGGGACAGGGAGCTTTCTTT. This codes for CSARGDPGQGAFF.

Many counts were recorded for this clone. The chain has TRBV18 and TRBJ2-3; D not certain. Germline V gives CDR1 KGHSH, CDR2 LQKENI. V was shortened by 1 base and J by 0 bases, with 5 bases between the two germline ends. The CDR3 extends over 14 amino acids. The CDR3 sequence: CASSPLTSTDTQYF. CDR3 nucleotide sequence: TGTGCCAGCTCACCACTAACTAGCACAGATACGCAGTATTTT. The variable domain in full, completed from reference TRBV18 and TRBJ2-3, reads NAGVMQNPRHLVRRRGQEARLRCSPMKGHSHVYWYRQLPEEGLKFMVYLQKENIIDESGMPKERFSAEFPKEGPSILRIQQVVRGDSAAYFCASSPLTSTDTQYFGPGTRLTVL.

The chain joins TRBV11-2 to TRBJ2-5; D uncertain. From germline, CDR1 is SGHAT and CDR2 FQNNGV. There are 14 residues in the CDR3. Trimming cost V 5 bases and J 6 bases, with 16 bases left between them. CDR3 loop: CASSQFYGRQTQYF. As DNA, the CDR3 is TGTGCCAGCAGCCAGTTCTATGGTAGGCAGACCCAGTACTTC.

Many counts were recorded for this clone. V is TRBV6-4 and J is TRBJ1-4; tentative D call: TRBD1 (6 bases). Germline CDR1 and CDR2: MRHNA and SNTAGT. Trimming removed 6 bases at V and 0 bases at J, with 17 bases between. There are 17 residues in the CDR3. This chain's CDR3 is CASRDADRSATNEKLFF. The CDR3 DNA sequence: TGTGCCAGCAGGGACGCCGACAGGTCTGCAACTAATGAAAAACTGTTTTTT.

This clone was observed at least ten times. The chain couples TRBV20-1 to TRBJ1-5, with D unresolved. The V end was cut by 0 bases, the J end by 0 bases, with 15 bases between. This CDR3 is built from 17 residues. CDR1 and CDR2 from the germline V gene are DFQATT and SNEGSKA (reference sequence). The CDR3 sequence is CSARDRMADNSNQPQHF. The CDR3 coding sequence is TGCAGTGCTAGAGATCGTATGGCAGACAATAGCAATCAGCCCCAGCATTTT.

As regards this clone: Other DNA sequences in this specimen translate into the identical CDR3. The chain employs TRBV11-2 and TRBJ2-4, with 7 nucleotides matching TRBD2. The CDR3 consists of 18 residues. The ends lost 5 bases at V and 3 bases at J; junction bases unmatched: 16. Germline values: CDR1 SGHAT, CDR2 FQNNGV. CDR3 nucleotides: TGTGCCAGCAGCCGGGGGGTGGGGCTAGCGGAAGTCAAAAACATTCAGTACTTC. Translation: CASSRGVGLAEVKNIQYF. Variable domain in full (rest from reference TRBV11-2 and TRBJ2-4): EAGVAQSPRYKIIEKRQSVAFWCNPISGHATLYWYQQILGQGPKLLIQFQNNGVVDDSQLPKDRFSAERLKGVDSTLKIQPAKLEDSAVYLCASSRGVGLAEVKNIQYFGAGTRLSVL.

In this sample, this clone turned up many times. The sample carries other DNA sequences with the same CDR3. CDR3 sequence (DNA): TGTGCCAGCTCAAGTGTGGGGACAGCGGTTCGCTCCTATAATTCACCCCTCCACTTT. Amino acids: CASSSVGTAVRSYNSPLHF. The J gene is TRBJ1-6, the V gene TRBV28; TRBD1 agrees at 7 bases. CDR3 size: 19 residues. Germline CDR1 MDHEN, CDR2 SYDVKM. Trimming cost V 8 bases and J 0 bases; bases outside gene matches: 16.

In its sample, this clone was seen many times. The CDR3 DNA sequence: TGTGCCTGGGGGAGAAAGGGGGCCTACTCTGGAAACACCATATATTTT. This codes for CAWGRKGAYSGNTIYF. The gene calls are TRBV30 and TRBJ1-3; 7 bases agree with TRBD1. The trim removed 5 bases at V and 0 bases at J, leaving 10 bases unmatched. The CDR3 sequence is 16 residues long. Germline V CDR1 and CDR2: GTSNPN, SVGIG (reference sequence).

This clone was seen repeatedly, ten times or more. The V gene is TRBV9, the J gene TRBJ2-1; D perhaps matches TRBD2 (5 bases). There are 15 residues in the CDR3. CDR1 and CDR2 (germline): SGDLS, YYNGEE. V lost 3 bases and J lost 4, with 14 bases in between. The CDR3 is CASSGYSGTYNEQFF. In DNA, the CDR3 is TGTGCCAGCAGCGGTTACAGCGGAACTTACAATGAGCAGTTCTTC.

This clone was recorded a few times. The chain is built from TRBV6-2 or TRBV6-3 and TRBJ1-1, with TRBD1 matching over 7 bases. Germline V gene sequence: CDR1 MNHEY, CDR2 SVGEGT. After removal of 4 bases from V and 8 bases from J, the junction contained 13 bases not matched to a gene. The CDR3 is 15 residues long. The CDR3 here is CASSFTVEGASEAFF. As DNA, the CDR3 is TGTGCCAGCAGTTTTACTGTAGAGGGGGCCTCGGAAGCTTTCTTT.

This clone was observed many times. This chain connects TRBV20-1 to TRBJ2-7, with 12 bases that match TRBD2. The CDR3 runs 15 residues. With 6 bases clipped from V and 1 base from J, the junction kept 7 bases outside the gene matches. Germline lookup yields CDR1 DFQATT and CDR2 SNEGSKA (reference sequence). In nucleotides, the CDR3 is TGCAGTGCCTCGACTAGCGGGAGTGATTCCTACGAGCAGTACGTC. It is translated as CSASTSGSDSYEQYV.

The CDR3 bases are TGTGCCAGCTCCCCGGGACGAAAGGAAGGCTACACCTTC. It encodes CASSPGRKEGYTF. V and J are TRBV18 and TRBJ1-2; weak D call: TRBD1 (5 bases). V lost 6 bases and J 8 bases, leaving 16 bases between the germline ends. The CDR3 is 13 amino acids. Germline V gives CDR1 KGHSH, CDR2 LQKENI.

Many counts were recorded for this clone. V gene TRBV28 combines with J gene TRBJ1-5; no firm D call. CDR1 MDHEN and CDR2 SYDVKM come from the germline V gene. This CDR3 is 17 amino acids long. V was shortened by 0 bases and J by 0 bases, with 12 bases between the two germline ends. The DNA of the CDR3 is TGTGCCAGCAGTTTATGGCGGCAGCAGAATAGCAATCAGCCCCAGCATTTT. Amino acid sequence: CASSLWRQQNSNQPQHF.

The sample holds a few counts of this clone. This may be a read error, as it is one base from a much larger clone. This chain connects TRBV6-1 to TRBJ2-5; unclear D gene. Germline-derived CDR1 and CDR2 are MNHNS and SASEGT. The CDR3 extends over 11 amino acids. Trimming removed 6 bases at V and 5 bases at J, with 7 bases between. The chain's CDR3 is CASRMSETQYF. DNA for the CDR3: TGTGCCAGCAGGATGTCGGAGACCCAGTACTTC.

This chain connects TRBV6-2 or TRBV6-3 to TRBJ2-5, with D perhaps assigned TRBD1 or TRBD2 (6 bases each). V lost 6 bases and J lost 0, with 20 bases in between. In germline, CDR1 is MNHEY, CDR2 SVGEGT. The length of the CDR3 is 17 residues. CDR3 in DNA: TGTGCCAGCAGACCGGGGCTCGGGGGCCGTGACCAAGAGACCCAGTACTTC. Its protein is CASRPGLGGRDQETQYF.

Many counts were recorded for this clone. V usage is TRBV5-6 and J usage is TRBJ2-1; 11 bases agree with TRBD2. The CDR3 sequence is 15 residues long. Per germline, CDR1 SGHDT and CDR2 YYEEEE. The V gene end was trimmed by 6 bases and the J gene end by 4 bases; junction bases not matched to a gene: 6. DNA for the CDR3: TGTGCCAGCATCACCGGGACTAGCGGATACAATGAGCAGTTCTTC. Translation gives CASITGTSGYNEQFF.

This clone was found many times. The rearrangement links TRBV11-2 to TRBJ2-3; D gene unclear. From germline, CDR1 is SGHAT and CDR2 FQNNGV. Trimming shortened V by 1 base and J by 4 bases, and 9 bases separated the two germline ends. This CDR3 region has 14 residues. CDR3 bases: TGTGCCAGCAGCTTAGGTTTACGGGCAGATACGCAGTATTTT. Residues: CASSLGLRADTQYF.

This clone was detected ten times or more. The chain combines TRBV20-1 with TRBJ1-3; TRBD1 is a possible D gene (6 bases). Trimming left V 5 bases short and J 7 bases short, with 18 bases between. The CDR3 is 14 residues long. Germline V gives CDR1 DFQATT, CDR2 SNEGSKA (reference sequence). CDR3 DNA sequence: TGCAGTGCTTGCGGGACACAAGCCTGGAACACCATATATTTT. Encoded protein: CSACGTQAWNTIYF.

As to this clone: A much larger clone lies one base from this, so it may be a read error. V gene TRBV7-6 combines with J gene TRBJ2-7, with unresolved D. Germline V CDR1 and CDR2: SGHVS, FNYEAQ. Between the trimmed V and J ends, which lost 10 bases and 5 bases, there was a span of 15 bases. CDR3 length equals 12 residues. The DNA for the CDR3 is TGTGCCAAACGGTGGGCGCTTGACGAGCAGTACGTC. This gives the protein CAKRWALDEQYV.

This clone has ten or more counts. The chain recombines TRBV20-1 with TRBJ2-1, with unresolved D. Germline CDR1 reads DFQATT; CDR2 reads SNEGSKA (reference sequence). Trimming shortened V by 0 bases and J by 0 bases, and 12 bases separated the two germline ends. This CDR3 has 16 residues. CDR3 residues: CSARDVRSFSYNEQFF. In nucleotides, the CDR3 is TGCAGTGCTAGAGATGTAAGGTCCTTCTCCTACAATGAGCAGTTCTTC.

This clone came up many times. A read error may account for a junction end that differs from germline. CDR3 nucleotides: TGCGCCAGCAGCCAAGACATAGGGCCCAATTCGCCCCTCCACTTT. Protein product: CASSQDIGPNSPLHF. The genes are TRBV4-3 and TRBJ1-6; D unresolved. The CDR3 extends over 15 amino acids. CDR1 is LGHNA, CDR2 YSLEER, per germline.

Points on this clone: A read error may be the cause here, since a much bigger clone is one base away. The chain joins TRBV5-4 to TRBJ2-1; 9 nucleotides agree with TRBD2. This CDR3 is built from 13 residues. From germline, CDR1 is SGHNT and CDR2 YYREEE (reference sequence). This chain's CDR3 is CAISLGGRDEQFF. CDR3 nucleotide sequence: TGTGCCATCAGCTTGGGCGGGAGGGACGAGCAGTTCTTC.

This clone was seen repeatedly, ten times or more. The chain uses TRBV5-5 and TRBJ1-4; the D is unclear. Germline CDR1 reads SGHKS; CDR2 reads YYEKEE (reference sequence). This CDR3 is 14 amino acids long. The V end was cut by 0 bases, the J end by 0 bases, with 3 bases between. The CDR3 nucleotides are TGTGCCAGCAGCTTGGCTGCAACTAATGAAAAACTGTTTTTT. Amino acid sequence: CASSLAATNEKLFF.

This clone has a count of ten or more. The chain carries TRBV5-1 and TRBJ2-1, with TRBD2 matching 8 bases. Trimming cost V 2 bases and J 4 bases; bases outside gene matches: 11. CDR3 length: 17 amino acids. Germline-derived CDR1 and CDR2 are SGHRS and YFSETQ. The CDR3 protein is CASSLYGAGGGYNEQFF. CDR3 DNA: TGCGCCAGCAGCTTATATGGGGCGGGAGGAGGGTACAATGAGCAGTTCTTC. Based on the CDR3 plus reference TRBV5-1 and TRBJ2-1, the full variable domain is KAGVTQTPRYLIKTRGQQVTLSCSPISGHRSVSWYQQTPGQGLQFLFEYFSETQRNKGNFPGRFSGRQFSNSRSEMNVSTLELGDSALYLCASSLYGAGGGYNEQFFGPGTRLTVL.

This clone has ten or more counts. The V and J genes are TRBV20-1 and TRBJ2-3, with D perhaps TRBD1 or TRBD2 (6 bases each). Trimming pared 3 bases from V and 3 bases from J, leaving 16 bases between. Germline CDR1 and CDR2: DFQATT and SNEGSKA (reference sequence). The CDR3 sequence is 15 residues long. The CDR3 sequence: CSARGAWRVTDTQYF. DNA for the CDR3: TGCAGTGCTAGGGGGGCCTGGAGGGTGACAGATACGCAGTATTTT.

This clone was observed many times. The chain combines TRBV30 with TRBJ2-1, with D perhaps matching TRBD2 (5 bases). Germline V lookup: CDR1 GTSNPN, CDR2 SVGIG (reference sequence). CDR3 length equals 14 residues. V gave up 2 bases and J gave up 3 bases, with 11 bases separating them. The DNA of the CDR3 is TGTGCCTGGAGTACCGGGGAAAACTACAATGAGCAGTTCTTC. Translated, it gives CAWSTGENYNEQFF. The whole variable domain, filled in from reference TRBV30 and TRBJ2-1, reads SQTIHQWPATLVQPVGSPLSLECTVEGTSNPNLYWYRQAAGRGLQLLFYSVGIGQISSEVPQNLSASRPQDRQFILSSKKLLLSDSGFYLCAWSTGENYNEQFFGPGTRLTVL.

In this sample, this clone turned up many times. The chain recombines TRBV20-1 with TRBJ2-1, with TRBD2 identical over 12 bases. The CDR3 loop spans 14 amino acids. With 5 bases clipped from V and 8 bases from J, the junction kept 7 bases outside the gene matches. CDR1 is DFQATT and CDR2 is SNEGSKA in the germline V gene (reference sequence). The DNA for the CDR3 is TGCAGTGCTGCCGGGACTAGCGGGTCGTATGAGCAGTTCTTC. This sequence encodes CSAAGTSGSYEQFF.

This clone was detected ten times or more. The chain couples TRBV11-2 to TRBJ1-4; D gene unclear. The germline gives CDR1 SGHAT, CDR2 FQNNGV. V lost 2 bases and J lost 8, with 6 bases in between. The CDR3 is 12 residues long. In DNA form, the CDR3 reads TGTGCCAGCAGCTTAATCGAGGAAAAACTGTTTTTT. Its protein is CASSLIEEKLFF.

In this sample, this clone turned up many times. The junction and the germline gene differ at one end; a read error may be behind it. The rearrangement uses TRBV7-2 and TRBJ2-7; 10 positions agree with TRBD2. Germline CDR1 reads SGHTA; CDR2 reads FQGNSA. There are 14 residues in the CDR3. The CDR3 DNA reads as TGTGCCAGCAGCCCCGGACTAGCGGCCTACGGGCAGTACTTC. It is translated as CASSPGLAAYGQYF.